Listed below are T cell receptor beta chains from one sample, sequenced in a study of PD-L1 blockade in urothelial cancer. Clones were sequenced by immunoSEQ multiplex PCR, and TCRdb holds only the in-frame ones, with some missing. This table holds some 66,000 clones, 75% to 90% found once. Sequencing was performed on PBMCs, taken around atezolizumab (anti-PD-L1) treatment. Receptors originate from a man in his fifties or sixties with urothelial cancer. The CDR3 runs from the conserved cysteine through the conserved F or W. Fields, in order: CDR3 DNA, CDR3 protein, V gene, clone size, D gene, J gene. A D gene is named only where the DNA matches it firmly. Some rows have no size entry. The others give once, few or many, or a class for an expanded clone.

TGTGCCAGCAGCGTAAACCGGGGGGGGACTAGGCTTTATGGCTACGAGCAGTACTTC,CASSVNRGGTRLYGYEQYF,TRBV7-8,.,TRBD2,TRBJ2-7
TGTGCCAGCAGCTCACAGACAGGGAGCCCCTACGAGCAGTACTTC,CASSSQTGSPYEQYF,TRBV5-4,.,TRBD1,TRBJ2-7
TGTGCCAGCAGCTCCCGTTCCTACGAGCAGTACTTC,CASSSRSYEQYF,TRBV7-6,.,.,TRBJ2-7
TGTGCCATCAGCGAATACAGGGAAGGCACTGAAGCTTTCTTT,CAISEYREGTEAFF,TRBV10-3,.,.,TRBJ1-1
TGTGCCAGCAGCCTACCCGGGACAGGGGGTTTCGATGAGCAGTTCTTC,CASSLPGTGGFDEQFF,TRBV4-2,once,TRBD1,TRBJ2-1
TGTGCCAGCAGCGTAGGTAGGACTAGACATTTTAGCACAGATACGCAGTATTTT,CASSVGRTRHFSTDTQYF,TRBV9,.,TRBD2,TRBJ2-3
TGTGCCAGCAGCTTCAGGACTAGTGCCACAGATACGCAGTATTTT,CASSFRTSATDTQYF,TRBV7-8,.,TRBD2,TRBJ2-3
TGCGCCAGCAGCCACAGTGGGGACAGGGGGGGACTTGGCTACACCTTC,CASSHSGDRGGLGYTF,TRBV4-3,.,TRBD1,TRBJ1-2
TGTGCCAGCAGGAAGTGGAGCGGAGCTCAAGAGACCCAGTACTTC,CASRKWSGAQETQYF,TRBV2,.,.,TRBJ2-5
TGCGCCAGCAGCTTGGTTGGGCAGAACACCGGGGAGCTGTTTTTT,CASSLVGQNTGELFF,TRBV5-1,.,.,TRBJ2-2
TGTGCCAGCAGCCTTACAGGGAACACTGAAGCTTTCTTT,CASSLTGNTEAFF,TRBV9,.,.,TRBJ1-1
TGTGCCAGCAGCGCCTTGAGTCGGAGCTCCTACGAGCAGTACTTC,CASSALSRSSYEQYF,TRBV7-2,.,.,TRBJ2-7
TGTGCCAGCAGTTCGACAGGTCGAGGCTACACCTTC,CASSSTGRGYTF,TRBV28,.,.,TRBJ1-2
TGTGCCAGCAGTGACCCGATGGACTACCCGTCCTACTACAATGAGCAGTTCTTC,CASSDPMDYPSYYNEQFF,TRBV6-4,.,.,TRBJ2-1
TGTGCCACCGATCCGGGAGAACCGCACGGGGAGCTGTTTTTT,CATDPGEPHGELFF,TRBV9,.,.,TRBJ2-2
TGTGCCACCTCGAGGGGGGGCCGGGAGACCCAGTACTTC,CATSRGGRETQYF,TRBV7-2,.,.,TRBJ2-5
TGTGCCAGCAGCGTAGGCGGTTCTACGAGCACTGAAGCTTTCTTT,CASSVGGSTSTEAFF,TRBV9,.,.,TRBJ1-1
TGTGCCACCGAACCCCGGACAGGGTCCTACAATGAGCAGTTCTTC,CATEPRTGSYNEQFF,TRBV6-1,.,TRBD1,TRBJ2-1
TGTGCCAGCTCGCCTCGGACTAGCGGGTCTAATACGCAGTATTTT,CASSPRTSGSNTQYF,TRBV18,.,TRBD2,TRBJ2-3
TGTGCCAGCTCCCCCGGGACAGGATCGAACACTGAAGCTTTCTTT,CASSPGTGSNTEAFF,TRBV18,.,TRBD1,TRBJ1-1
TGTGCCAGTAGTGAACAGGGGGCCATTCCCCCCCAGCATTTT,CASSEQGAIPPQHF,TRBV19,few,TRBD1,TRBJ1-5
TGCGCCAGCAGCCAAGATTTGGGCAGGGCGTCAAATCAGCCCCAGCATTTT,CASSQDLGRASNQPQHF,TRBV4-1,.,.,TRBJ1-5
TGTGCCAGCAGCTTACATGACAGAAGCCAAGAGACCCAGTACTTC,CASSLHDRSQETQYF,TRBV7-8,.,.,TRBJ2-5
TGTGCCAGCAGTTATGCCCGGGGTATCTATGGCTACACCTTC,CASSYARGIYGYTF,TRBV6-5,.,.,TRBJ1-2
TGTGCCAGCACCTTGGCCAGGGGGCCACCGTGGTACTTC,CASTLARGPPWYF,TRBV9,.,TRBD1,TRBJ2-7
TGCGCCAGCAGCTTAGCGGGGGCGGGCAATTCACCCCTCCACTTT,CASSLAGAGNSPLHF,TRBV5-1,.,.,TRBJ1-6
TGTGCCAGCAGCGTAGAGGCTGCGGGGGTTGGAAACACCATATATTTT,CASSVEAAGVGNTIYF,TRBV9,.,.,TRBJ1-3
TGTGCCAGTAGTGGGCAGGCTTATGATCAGCCCCAGCATTTT,CASSGQAYDQPQHF,TRBV19,.,.,TRBJ1-5